A selection of T cell receptor beta chains follows, all from one sample in a study of cytomegalovirus exposure and HLA in healthy donors. Sequencing was performed with immunoSEQ multiplex PCR; in TCRdb, only in-frame clones are kept and a portion is missing. The data hold fewer than 85,000 clones, with roughly 94% observed a single time. The sample was PBMCs. All receptors derive from a woman aged 18-29 years in good health and CMV-seronegative. Each CDR3 is given with its conserved first and last residue. The D gene is left open where the match is weak. The size of a clone is reported for some rows only, either as once, few or many, or as a class for expanded clones.

len: 15; abundance: -; d_gene: TRBD2; v_gene: TRBV6-4; j_gene: TRBJ2-2; CDR3nt: TGTGCCAGCAGTGATCGGGGGGGCTCCACCGGGGAGCTGTTTTTT; CDR3aa: CASSDRGGSTGELFF
len: 14; abundance: -; d_gene: TRBD2; v_gene: TRBV10-2; j_gene: TRBJ2-5; CDR3nt: TGCGCCAGCAGTGAGTCGGGGGGACTAAGGGCCCAGTACTTC; CDR3aa: CASSESGGLRAQYF
len: 19; abundance: -; d_gene: TRBD2; v_gene: TRBV5-4; j_gene: TRBJ2-2; CDR3nt: TGTGCCAGCAGCTTCCCCGGGACTAGCGGGGGGCTAAGCACCGGGGAGCTGTTTTTT; CDR3aa: CASSFPGTSGGLSTGELFF
len: 13; abundance: once; d_gene: -; v_gene: TRBV7-9; j_gene: TRBJ1-1; CDR3nt: TGTGCCAGCACTCCGACGGGGGTAACTGAAGCTTTCTTT; CDR3aa: CASTPTGVTEAFF
len: 12; abundance: -; d_gene: -; v_gene: TRBV28; j_gene: TRBJ2-7; CDR3nt: TGTGCCAGCAGGAGCCTTGGAGGGGAGCAGTACTTC; CDR3aa: CASRSLGGEQYF
len: 16; abundance: -; d_gene: TRBD2; v_gene: TRBV5-1; j_gene: TRBJ2-5; CDR3nt: TGCGCCAGCAGCCTCGGGTCTAGCGGGGGGGAAGAGACCCAGTACTTC; CDR3aa: CASSLGSSGGEETQYF
len: 18; abundance: -; d_gene: TRBD2; v_gene: TRBV9; j_gene: TRBJ2-3; CDR3nt: TGTGCCAGCAGCGTAGACGGCAGGAGGACTAGCGGGGGGCTTACGCAGTATTTT; CDR3aa: CASSVDGRRTSGGLTQYF
len: 13; abundance: -; d_gene: TRBD1; v_gene: TRBV30; j_gene: TRBJ2-3; CDR3nt: TGTGCCTGGAGTCGAGGGGGCTCAGATACGCAGTATTTT; CDR3aa: CAWSRGGSDTQYF
len: 15; abundance: -; d_gene: -; v_gene: TRBV5-1; j_gene: TRBJ1-2; CDR3nt: TGCGCCAGCAGCTTCATAGGACAGACGGTTTATGGCTACACCTTC; CDR3aa: CASSFIGQTVYGYTF
len: 14; abundance: -; d_gene: -; v_gene: TRBV14; j_gene: TRBJ1-4; CDR3nt: TGTGCCAGCAGCCACCTAGGTCTCAGCGAAAAACTGTTTTTT; CDR3aa: CASSHLGLSEKLFF
len: 16; abundance: -; d_gene: -; v_gene: TRBV30; j_gene: TRBJ2-4; CDR3nt: TGTGCCTGGAGTCGCTCCCTACTACTAGCCAAAAACATTCAGTACTTC; CDR3aa: CAWSRSLLLAKNIQYF
len: 13; abundance: -; d_gene: TRBD1; v_gene: TRBV9; j_gene: TRBJ2-7; CDR3nt: TGTGCCAGCAGCGAGGACAGGGGTGACGAGCAGTACTTC; CDR3aa: CASSEDRGDEQYF
len: 15; abundance: -; d_gene: -; v_gene: TRBV7-3; j_gene: TRBJ2-2; CDR3nt: TGCGCCAGCAGCTCTGACAACTTATACACCGGGGAGCTGTTTTTT; CDR3aa: CASSSDNLYTGELFF